Described below is a single T cell receptor (beta chain) sequence and its context. The sample comes from a study of blood T cell repertoires in COVID-19. Study context: Samples came from the United States, Italy and Spain, spanning acute and convalescent COVID-19. The cDNA or gDNA used as material had been derived from T cells, B-cell-depleted T cells, or PBMCs.

The CDR3 has 13 residues. Per germline, CDR1 SQVTM and CDR2 ANQGSEA. V gave up 6 bases and J gave up 3 bases; unmatched junction bases: 7. The data were produced by immunoSEQ multiplex PCR, yet TCRdb's version contains in-frame clones alone and is incomplete. Here the sample spans some 250,000 clones, approximately 86% being singletons. The V gene is TRBV29-1, the J gene TRBJ1-2, with 7 bases lining up with TRBD1. The clonotype comes from a woman aged 25 to 39 who had recovered from COVID-19. Sequencing was carried out using peripheral blood. The CDR3 bases are TGCAGCGTCCAGGGTGACAGGGACTATGGCTACACCTTC. It translates to CSVQGDRDYGYTF. Together with reference TRBV29-1 and TRBJ1-2, the CDR3 gives the full variable domain: SAVISQKPSRDICQRGTSLTIQCQVDSQVTMMFWYRQQPGQSLTLIATANQGSEATYESGFVIDKFPISRPNLTFSTLTVSNMSPEDSSIYLCSVQGDRDYGYTFGSGTRLTVV.